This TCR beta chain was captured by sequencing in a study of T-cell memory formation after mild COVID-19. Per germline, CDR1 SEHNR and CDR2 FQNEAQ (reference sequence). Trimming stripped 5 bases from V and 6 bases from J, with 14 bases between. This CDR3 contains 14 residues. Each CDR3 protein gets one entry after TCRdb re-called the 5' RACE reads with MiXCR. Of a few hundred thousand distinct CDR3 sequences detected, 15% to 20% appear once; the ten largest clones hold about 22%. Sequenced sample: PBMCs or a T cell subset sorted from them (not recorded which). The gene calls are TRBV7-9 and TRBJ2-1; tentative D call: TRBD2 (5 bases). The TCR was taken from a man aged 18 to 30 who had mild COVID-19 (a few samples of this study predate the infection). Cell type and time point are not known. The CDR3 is CASSPGFDPNEQFF. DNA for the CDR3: TGTGCCAGCAGCCCGGGATTCGACCCCAATGAGCAGTTCTTC.